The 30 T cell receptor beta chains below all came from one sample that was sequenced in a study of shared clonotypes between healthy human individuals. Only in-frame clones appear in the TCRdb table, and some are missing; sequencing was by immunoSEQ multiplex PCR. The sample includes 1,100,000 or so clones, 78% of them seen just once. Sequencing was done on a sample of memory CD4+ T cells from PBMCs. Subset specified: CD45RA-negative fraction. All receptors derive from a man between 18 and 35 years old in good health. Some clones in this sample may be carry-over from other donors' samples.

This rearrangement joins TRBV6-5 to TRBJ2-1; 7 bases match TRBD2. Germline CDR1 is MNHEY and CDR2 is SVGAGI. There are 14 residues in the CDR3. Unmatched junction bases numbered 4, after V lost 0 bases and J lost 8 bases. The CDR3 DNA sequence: TGTGCCAGCAGTTACTCAAGGCGGGAGTATGAGCAGTTCTTC. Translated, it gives CASSYSRREYEQFF.

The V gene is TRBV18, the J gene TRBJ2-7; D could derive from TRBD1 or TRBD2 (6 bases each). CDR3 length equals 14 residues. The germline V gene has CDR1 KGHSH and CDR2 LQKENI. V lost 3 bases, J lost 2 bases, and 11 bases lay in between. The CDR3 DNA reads TGTGCCAGCTCACCGGGGGGCAGCGCCTACGAGCAGTACTTC. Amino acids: CASSPGGSAYEQYF.

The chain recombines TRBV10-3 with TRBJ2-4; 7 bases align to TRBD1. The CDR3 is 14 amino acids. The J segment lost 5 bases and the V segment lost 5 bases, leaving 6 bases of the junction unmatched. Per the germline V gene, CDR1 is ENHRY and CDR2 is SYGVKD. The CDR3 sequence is CAISNTGAQNIQYF. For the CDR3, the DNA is TGTGCCATCAGTAATACAGGGGCGCAAAACATTCAGTACTTC.

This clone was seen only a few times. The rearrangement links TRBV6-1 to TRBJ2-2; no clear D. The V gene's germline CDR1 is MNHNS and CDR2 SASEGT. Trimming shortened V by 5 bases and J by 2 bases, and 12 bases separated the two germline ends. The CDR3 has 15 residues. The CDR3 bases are TGTGCCAGCAGTCTGAACTCTGCCAACACCGGGGAGCTGTTTTTT. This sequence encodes CASSLNSANTGELFF.

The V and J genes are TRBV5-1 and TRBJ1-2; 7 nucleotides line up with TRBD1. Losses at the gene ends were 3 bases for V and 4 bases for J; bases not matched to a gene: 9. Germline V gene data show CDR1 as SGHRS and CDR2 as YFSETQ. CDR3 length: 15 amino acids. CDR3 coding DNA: TGCGCCAGCAGCTCGACGACAGGGTATGGCTATGGCTACACCTTC. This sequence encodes CASSSTTGYGYGYTF.

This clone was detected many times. CDR3 amino acids: CASNPTRGRLTLYGYTF. In DNA, the CDR3 is TGTGCCAGTAATCCCACCAGGGGTCGACTGACCTTATACGGCTACACCTTC. This chain joins TRBV19 and TRBJ1-2, with D tentatively TRBD1 (6 bases). Per the germline V gene, CDR1 is LNHDA and CDR2 is SQIVND (reference sequence). V shed 7 bases and J shed 8 bases, with 29 bases lying between them. The CDR3 has 17 amino acids.

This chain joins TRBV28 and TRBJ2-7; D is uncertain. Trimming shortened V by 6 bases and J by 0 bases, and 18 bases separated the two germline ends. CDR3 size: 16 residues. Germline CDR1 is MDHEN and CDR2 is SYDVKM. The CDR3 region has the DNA TGTGCCAGCAGCCCGGTTCGAGGCCAGAGCTCCTACGAGCAGTACTTC. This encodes CASSPVRGQSSYEQYF.

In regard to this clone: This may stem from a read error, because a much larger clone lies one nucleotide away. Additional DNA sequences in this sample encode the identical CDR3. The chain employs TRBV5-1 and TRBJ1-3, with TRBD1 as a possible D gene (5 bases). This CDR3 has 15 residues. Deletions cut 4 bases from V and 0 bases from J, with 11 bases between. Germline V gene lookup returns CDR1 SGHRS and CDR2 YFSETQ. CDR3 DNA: TGCGCCAGCAGCCGGGACGCTGGCTCTGGAAACACCATATATTTT. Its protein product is CASSRDAGSGNTIYF.

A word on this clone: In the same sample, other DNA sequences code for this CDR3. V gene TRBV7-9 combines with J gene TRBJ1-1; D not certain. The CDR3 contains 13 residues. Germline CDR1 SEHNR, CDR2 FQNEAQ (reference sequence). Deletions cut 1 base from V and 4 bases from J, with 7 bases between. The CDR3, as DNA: TGTGCCAGCAGCTTAGAACGCGGCACTGAAGCTTTCTTT. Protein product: CASSLERGTEAFF.

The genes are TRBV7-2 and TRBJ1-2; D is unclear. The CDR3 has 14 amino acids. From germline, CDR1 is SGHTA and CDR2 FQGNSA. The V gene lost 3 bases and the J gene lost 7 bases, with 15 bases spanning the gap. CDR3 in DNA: TGTGCCAGCAGCTTGACCTCGGTTGGAAGTGGCTACACCTTC. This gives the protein CASSLTSVGSGYTF.

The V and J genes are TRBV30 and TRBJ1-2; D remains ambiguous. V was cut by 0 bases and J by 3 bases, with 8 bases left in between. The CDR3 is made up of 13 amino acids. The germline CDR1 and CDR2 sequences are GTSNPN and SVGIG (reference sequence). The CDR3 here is CAWSVPPYYGYTF. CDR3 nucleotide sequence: TGTGCCTGGAGTGTACCCCCCTACTATGGCTACACCTTC. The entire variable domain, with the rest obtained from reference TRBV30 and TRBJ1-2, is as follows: SQTIHQWPATLVQPVGSPLSLECTVEGTSNPNLYWYRQAAGRGLQLLFYSVGIGQISSEVPQNLSASRPQDRQFILSSKKLLLSDSGFYLCAWSVPPYYGYTFGSGTRLTVV.

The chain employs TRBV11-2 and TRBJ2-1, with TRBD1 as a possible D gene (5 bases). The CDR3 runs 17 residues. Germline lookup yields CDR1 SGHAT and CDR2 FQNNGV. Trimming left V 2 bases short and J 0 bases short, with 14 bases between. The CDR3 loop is CASSLFPQGNSYNEQFF. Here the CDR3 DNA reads TGTGCCAGCAGCTTATTTCCCCAGGGTAACTCCTACAATGAGCAGTTCTTC.

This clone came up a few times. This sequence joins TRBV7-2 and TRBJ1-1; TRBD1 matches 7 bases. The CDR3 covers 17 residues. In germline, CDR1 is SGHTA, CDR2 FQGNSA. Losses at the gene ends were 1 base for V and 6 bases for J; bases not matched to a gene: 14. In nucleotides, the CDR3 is TGTGCCAGCAGCTTAGGCGGGACAGCCAGACAAGGTTCTGAAGCTTTCTTT. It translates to CASSLGGTARQGSEAFF.

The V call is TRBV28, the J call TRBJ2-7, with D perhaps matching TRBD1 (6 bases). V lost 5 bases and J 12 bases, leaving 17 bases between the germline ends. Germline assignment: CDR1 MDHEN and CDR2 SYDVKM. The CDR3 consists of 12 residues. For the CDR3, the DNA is TGTGCCAGCAGTCCCCGAACAGGGATCGCGTACTTC. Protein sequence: CASSPRTGIAYF.

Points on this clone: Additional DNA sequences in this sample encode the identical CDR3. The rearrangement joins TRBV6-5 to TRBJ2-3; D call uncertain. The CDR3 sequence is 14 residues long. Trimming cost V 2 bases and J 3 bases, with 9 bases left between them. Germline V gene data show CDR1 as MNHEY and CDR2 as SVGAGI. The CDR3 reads CASSYRTGTDTQYF. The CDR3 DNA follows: TGTGCCAGCAGTTACCGGACCGGTACAGATACGCAGTATTTT.

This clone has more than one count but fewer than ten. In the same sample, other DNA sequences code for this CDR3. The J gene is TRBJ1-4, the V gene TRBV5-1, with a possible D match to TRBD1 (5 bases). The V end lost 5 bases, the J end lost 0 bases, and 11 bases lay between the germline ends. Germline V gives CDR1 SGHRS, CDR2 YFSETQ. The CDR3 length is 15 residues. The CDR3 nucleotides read TGCGCCAGCAGAATTCAAGGGGCAACTAATGAAAAACTGTTTTTT. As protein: CASRIQGATNEKLFF.

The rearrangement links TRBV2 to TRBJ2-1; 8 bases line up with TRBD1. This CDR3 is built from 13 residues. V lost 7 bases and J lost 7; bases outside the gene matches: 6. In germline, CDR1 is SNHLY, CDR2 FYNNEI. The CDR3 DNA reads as TGTGCCAGCACCAAGAACAGGGGGAATGAGCAGTTCTTC. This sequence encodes CASTKNRGNEQFF. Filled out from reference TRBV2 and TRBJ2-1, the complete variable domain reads EPEVTQTPSHQVTQMGQEVILRCVPISNHLYFYWYRQILGQKVEFLVSFYNNEISEKSEIFDDQFSVERPDGSNFTLKIRSTKLEDSAMYFCASTKNRGNEQFFGPGTRLTVL.

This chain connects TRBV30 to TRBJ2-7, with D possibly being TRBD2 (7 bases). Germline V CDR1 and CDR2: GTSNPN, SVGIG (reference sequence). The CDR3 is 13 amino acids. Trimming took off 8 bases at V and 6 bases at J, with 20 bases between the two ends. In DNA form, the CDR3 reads TGTGCCGGGGGGGGGCTAGCGAGCGCCGAGCAGTACTTC. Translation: CAGGGLASAEQYF.

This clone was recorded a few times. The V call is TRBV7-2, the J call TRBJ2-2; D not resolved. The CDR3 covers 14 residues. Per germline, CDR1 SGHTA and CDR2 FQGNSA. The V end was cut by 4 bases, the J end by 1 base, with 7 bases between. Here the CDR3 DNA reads TGTGCCAGCAGCTACATGGGGAACACCGGGGAGCTGTTTTTT. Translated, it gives CASSYMGNTGELFF. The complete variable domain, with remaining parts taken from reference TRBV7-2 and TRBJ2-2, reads GAGVSQSPSNKVTEKGKDVELRCDPISGHTALYWYRQSLGQGLEFLIYFQGNSAPDKSGLPSDRFSAERTGGSVSTLTIQRTQQEDSAVYLCASSYMGNTGELFFGEGSRLTVL.

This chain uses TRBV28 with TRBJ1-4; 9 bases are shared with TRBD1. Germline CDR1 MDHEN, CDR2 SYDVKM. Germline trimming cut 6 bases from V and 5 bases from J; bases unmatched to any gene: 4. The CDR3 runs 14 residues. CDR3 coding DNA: TGTGCCAGCAGACAACAGGGGGCGAATGAAAAACTGTTTTTT. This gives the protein CASRQQGANEKLFF.

In DNA form, the CDR3 reads TGTGCCAGCTCACCTTTTTCGCTACCCAGTGAGCAGTTCTTC. Encoded protein: CASSPFSLPSEQFF. The V gene is TRBV18, the J gene TRBJ2-1; D ambiguous. V dropped 3 bases and J dropped 9 bases, with 15 bases sitting between them. Germline V gene data show CDR1 as KGHSH and CDR2 as LQKENI. The CDR3 covers 14 residues.

The CDR3 reads CASSPGTNNEQFF. Written as DNA, the CDR3 is TGTGCCAGCAGTCCCGGGACAAATAATGAGCAGTTCTTC. The chain carries TRBV6-6 and TRBJ2-1, with a possible D match to TRBD1 (6 bases). Germline V gene data show CDR1 as MNHNY and CDR2 as SVGAGI (reference sequence). The germline V and J ends were trimmed by 5 bases and 7 bases, with 12 bases remaining between them. The CDR3 sequence is 13 residues long.

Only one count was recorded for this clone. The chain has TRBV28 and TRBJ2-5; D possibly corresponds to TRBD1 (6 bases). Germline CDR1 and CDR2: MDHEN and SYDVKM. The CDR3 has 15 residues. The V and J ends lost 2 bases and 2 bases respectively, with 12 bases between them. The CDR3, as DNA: TGTGCCAGCAGTTTAGGACAGATAATTCAAGAGACCCAGTACTTC. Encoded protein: CASSLGQIIQETQYF.

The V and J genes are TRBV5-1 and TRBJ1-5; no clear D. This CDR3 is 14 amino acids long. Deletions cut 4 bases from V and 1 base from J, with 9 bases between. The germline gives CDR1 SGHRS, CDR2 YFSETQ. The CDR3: CASSPGVSNQPQHF. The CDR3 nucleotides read TGCGCCAGCAGCCCGGGTGTAAGCAATCAGCCCCAGCATTTT. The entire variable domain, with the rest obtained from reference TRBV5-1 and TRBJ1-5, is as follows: KAGVTQTPRYLIKTRGQQVTLSCSPISGHRSVSWYQQTPGQGLQFLFEYFSETQRNKGNFPGRFSGRQFSNSRSEMNVSTLELGDSALYLCASSPGVSNQPQHFGDGTRLSIL.

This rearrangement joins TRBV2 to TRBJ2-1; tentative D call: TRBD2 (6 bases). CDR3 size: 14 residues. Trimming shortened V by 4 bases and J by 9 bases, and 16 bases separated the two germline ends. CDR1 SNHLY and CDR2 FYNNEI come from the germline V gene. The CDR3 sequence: CASSGREMPTEQFF. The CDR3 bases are TGTGCCAGCAGTGGTCGGGAGATGCCTACTGAGCAGTTCTTC.

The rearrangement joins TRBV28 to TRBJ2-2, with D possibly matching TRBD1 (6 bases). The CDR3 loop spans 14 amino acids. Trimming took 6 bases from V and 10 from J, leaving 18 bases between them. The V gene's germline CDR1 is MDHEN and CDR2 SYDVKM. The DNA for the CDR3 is TGTGCCAGCAGCTACAGGGAGCCCGGGGAGGAGCTGTTTTTT. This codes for CASSYREPGEELFF.

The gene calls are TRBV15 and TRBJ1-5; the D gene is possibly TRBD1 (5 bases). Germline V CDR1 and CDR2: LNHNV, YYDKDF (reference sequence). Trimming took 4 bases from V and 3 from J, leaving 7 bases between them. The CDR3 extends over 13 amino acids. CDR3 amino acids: CATSKGPNQPQHF. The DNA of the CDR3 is TGTGCCACCAGCAAGGGGCCCAATCAGCCCCAGCATTTT.

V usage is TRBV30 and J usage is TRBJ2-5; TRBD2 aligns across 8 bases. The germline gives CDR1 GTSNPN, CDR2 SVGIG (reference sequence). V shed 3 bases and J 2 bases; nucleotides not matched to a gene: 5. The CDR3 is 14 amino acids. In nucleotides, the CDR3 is TGTGCCTGGAGCCATCCTAGCGGGCAAGAGACCCAGTACTTC. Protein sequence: CAWSHPSGQETQYF.

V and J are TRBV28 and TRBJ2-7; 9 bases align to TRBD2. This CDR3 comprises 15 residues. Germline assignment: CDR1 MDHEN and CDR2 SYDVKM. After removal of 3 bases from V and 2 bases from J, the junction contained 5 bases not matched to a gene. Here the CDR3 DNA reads TGTGCCAGCAGTTTCAGTGTAGCGGGGGCCTACGAGCAGTACTTC. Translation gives CASSFSVAGAYEQYF.

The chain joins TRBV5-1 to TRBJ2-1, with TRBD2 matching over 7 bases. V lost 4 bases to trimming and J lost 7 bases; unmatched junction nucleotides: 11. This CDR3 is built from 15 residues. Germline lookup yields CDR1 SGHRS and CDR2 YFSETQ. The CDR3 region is CASSLQAGEENEQFF. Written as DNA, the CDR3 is TGCGCCAGCAGCCTGCAGGCGGGAGAGGAAAATGAGCAGTTCTTC. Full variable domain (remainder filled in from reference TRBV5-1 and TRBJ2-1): KAGVTQTPRYLIKTRGQQVTLSCSPISGHRSVSWYQQTPGQGLQFLFEYFSETQRNKGNFPGRFSGRQFSNSRSEMNVSTLELGDSALYLCASSLQAGEENEQFFGPGTRLTVL.